Shown below are 5 T cell receptor beta chains from a single sample sequenced in a study of T cells after posttransplantation cyclophosphamide. Libraries were prepared by immunoSEQ multiplex PCR; TCRdb keeps only in-frame clonotypes and omits some of them. The table shows around 18,000 clones, with 83% occurring only once. The specimen was memory CD4+ T cells sorted from blood. All receptors come from a man in his thirties or forties in good health and a related stem cell transplant donor.

V is TRBV5-1 and J is TRBJ1-1; D may be TRBD1 (6 bases). Trimming took off 5 bases at V and 6 bases at J, with 23 bases between the two ends. This CDR3 is built from 16 residues. Germline V gene lookup returns CDR1 SGHRS and CDR2 YFSETQ. The CDR3 nucleotides read TGCGCCAGCAGACCACAGGGCGCTGGGGGAAGCGCTGAAGCTTTCTTT. Its translation: CASRPQGAGGSAEAFF.

The genes are TRBV18 and TRBJ1-4; 8 bases align to TRBD1. The CDR3 consists of 14 residues. J was trimmed by 3 bases and V by 3 bases; bases with no gene match: 0. Germline CDR1 KGHSH, CDR2 LQKENI. The CDR3 bases are TGTGCCAGCTCACCGGACAGGGCTAATGAAAAACTGTTTTTT. Translating gives CASSPDRANEKLFF.

The J gene is TRBJ2-7, the V gene TRBV7-9, with TRBD1 identical over 7 bases. The germline gives CDR1 SEHNR, CDR2 FQNEAQ (reference sequence). After removal of 2 bases from V and 7 bases from J, the junction contained 5 bases not matched to a gene. This CDR3 contains 13 residues. CDR3 region: CASSLRQGGEQYF. The CDR3 nucleotides are TGTGCCAGCAGCTTAAGACAGGGTGGGGAGCAGTACTTC.

CDR3 sequence (DNA): TGCAGCGTTGGCTCGCAGGGGTTTCAAGAGACCCAGTACTTC. Its translation: CSVGSQGFQETQYF. This chain uses TRBV29-1 with TRBJ2-5, with a tentative D call TRBD1 (6 bases). Germline V gene lookup returns CDR1 SQVTM and CDR2 ANQGSEA. This CDR3 has 14 residues. V was shortened by 4 bases and J by 2 bases, with 14 bases between the two germline ends.

This clone was picked up one time. This chain uses TRBV5-1 with TRBJ2-2, with D maybe TRBD2 (6 bases). The CDR3 sequence is 15 residues long. Germline V gene lookup returns CDR1 SGHRS and CDR2 YFSETQ. Trimming stripped 4 bases from V and 4 bases from J, with 14 bases between. CDR3 coding DNA: TGCGCCAGCAGCCCGCGTGGAGGGACCACCGGGGAGCTGTTTTTT. Residues: CASSPRGGTTGELFF.